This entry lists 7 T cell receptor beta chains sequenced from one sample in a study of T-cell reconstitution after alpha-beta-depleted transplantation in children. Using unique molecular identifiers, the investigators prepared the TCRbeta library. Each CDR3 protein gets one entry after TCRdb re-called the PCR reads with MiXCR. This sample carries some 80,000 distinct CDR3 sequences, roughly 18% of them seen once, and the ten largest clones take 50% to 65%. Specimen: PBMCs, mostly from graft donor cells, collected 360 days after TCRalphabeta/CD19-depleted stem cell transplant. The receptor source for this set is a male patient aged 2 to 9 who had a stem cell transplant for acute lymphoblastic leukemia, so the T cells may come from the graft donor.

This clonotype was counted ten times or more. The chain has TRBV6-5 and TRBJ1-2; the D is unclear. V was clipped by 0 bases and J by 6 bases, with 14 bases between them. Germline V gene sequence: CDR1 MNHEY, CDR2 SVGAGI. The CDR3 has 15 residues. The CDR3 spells CASSYSRILVDGYTF. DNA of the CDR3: TGTGCCAGCAGTTACTCGCGGATATTGGTGGATGGCTACACCTTC.

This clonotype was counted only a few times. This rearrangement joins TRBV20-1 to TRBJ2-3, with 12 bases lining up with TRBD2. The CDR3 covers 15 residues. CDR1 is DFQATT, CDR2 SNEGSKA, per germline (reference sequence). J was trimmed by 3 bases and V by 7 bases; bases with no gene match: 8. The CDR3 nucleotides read TGCAGTGTTTGTCCTAGCGGGAGGGGTACAGATACGCAGTATTTT. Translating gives CSVCPSGRGTDTQYF.

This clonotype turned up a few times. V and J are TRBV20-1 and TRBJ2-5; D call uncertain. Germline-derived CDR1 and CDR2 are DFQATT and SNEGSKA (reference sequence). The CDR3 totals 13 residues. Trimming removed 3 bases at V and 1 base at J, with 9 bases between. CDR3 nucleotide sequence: TGCAGTGCTAGTTCTTGGATCCAAGAGACCCAGTACTTC. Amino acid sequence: CSASSWIQETQYF.

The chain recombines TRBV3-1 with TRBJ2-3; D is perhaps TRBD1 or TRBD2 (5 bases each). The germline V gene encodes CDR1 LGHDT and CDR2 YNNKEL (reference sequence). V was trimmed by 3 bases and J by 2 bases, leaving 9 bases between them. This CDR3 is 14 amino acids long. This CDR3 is CASSQGRLTDTQYF. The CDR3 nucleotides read TGTGCCAGCAGCCAGGGACGGCTCACAGATACGCAGTATTTT.

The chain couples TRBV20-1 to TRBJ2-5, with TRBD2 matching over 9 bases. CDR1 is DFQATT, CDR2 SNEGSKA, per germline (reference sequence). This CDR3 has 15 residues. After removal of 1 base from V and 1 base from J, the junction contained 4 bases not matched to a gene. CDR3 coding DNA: TGCAGTGCTAGAGCTCTAGCGGGATTCCAAGAGACCCAGTACTTC. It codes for CSARALAGFQETQYF.

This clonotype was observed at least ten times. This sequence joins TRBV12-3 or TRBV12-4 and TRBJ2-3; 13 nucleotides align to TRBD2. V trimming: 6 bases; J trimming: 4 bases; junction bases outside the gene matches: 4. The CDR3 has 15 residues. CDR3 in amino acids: CASRWTSGSADTQYF. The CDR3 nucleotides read TGTGCCAGCAGGTGGACTAGCGGGAGCGCAGATACGCAGTATTTT.

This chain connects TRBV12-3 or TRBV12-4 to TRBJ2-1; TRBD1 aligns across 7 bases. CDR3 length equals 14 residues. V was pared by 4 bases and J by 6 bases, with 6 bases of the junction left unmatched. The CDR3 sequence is CASSYDRVGNEQFF. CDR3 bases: TGTGCCAGCAGTTACGACAGGGTGGGCAATGAGCAGTTCTTC.